This TCR beta chain originates from a study of blood T cells in healthy people across ages. The CDR3 spans 14 residues. The V and J ends lost 1 base and 3 bases respectively, with 10 bases between them. The germline V gene encodes CDR1 SGHTA and CDR2 FQGTGA. A second PCR, run for about 7 to 11 cycles, used a sample-barcoded 5' primer plus a J-beta primer mix. A single record per CDR3 protein comes from TCRdb applying MiXCR to the 5' RACE reads. The sample yields fewer than 1.5 million distinct CDR3 sequences, approximately 38% seen once. This receptor was taken from a woman aged 18 to 35 in good health. Sequencing was performed on blood. This chain links TRBV7-3 with TRBJ2-7; D could derive from TRBD1 or TRBD2 (5 bases each). DNA of the CDR3: TGTGCCAGCAGCTTAAAAGGGACCGGCTACGAGCAGTACTTC. It encodes CASSLKGTGYEQYF.